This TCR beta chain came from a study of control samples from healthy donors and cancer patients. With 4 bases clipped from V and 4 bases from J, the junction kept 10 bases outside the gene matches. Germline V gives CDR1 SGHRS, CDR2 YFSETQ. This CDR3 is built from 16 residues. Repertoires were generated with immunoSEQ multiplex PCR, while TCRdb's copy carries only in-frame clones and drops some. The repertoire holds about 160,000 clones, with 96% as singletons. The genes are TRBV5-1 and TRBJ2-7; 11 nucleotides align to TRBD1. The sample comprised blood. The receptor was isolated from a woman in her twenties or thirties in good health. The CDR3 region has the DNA TGCGCCAGCAGCCCTGGACGGACAGGGGGCGCTTACGAGCAGTACTTC. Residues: CASSPGRTGGAYEQYF.